Following are 11 T cell receptor beta chains from one sample sequenced in a study of CD8+CD57+ T cells in acquired aplastic anemia. The patients chosen for sequencing had shown expansion of CD8+CD57+ cells (detected by flow cytometry). Investigators profiled TCR beta VDJ and CDR3 from genomic DNA template. MiXCR, run by TCRdb on the reads, gives a single entry per CDR3 protein. The repertoire consists of about 160,000 distinct CDR3 sequences, with about two thirds occurring once and the leading ten covering around 45%. Material for sequencing was sorted CD4+, CD8+, or CD8+CD57+ T cells (not recorded which) from PBMCs. These receptors were taken from a human donor with aplastic anemia.

The chain is built from TRBV19 and TRBJ1-1; TRBD1 matches 8 bases. The trim removed 7 bases at V and 1 base at J, leaving 8 bases unmatched. Germline V gene lookup returns CDR1 LNHDA and CDR2 SQIVND (reference sequence). The CDR3 is 15 amino acids. CDR3 nucleotides: TGTGCCAGTACCAATAGGGGGACAGGGAACACTGAAGCTTTCTTT. This codes for CASTNRGTGNTEAFF.

The V gene is TRBV20-1, the J gene TRBJ2-3; TRBD2 aligns across 10 bases. The V and J ends lost 5 bases and 3 bases, in that order; junction bases with no gene match: 8. The CDR3 loop spans 15 amino acids. CDR1 DFQATT and CDR2 SNEGSKA come from the germline V gene (reference sequence). The CDR3 region has the DNA TGCAGTGCTGGGCCGGGGGGACTAGCGACAGATACGCAGTATTTT. Its protein product is CSAGPGGLATDTQYF.

This clonotype was detected only a few times. The chain has TRBV7-2 and TRBJ1-3; D ambiguous. The CDR3 spans 13 residues. Germline CDR1 reads SGHTA; CDR2 reads FQGNSA. The V and J ends lost 3 bases and 0 bases respectively, with 3 bases between them. DNA of the CDR3: TGTGCCAGCAGCTTCCTCTCTGGAAACACCATATATTTT. It is translated as CASSFLSGNTIYF.

This clonotype was counted a single time. The chain employs TRBV15 and TRBJ2-1, with 8 bases lining up with TRBD2. The V gene's germline CDR1 is LNHNV and CDR2 YYDKDF (reference sequence). The CDR3 extends over 17 amino acids. V lost 3 bases and J lost 8; bases outside the gene matches: 15. The CDR3 DNA reads TGTGCCACCAGCAGTGTGGCGGGGAGCGGGAGTACCGATGAGCAGTTCTTC. Residues: CATSSVAGSGSTDEQFF.

The J gene is TRBJ2-3, the V gene TRBV10-2; 12 positions agree with TRBD2. V dropped 6 bases and J dropped 0; count of bases not matched to a gene: 7. CDR1 is WSHSY, CDR2 SAAADI, per germline. The CDR3 is made up of 17 amino acids. CDR3 in amino acids: CASSSLAGGTSTDTQYF. Written as DNA, the CDR3 is TGCGCCAGCAGCTCCCTAGCGGGGGGGACTAGCACAGATACGCAGTATTTT.

The chain employs TRBV10-3 and TRBJ1-2; 8 bases are shared with TRBD1. Germline CDR1 is ENHRY and CDR2 is SYGVKD. V was pared by 2 bases and J by 9 bases, with 26 bases of the junction left unmatched. The CDR3 has 20 amino acids. CDR3 DNA: TGTGCCATCAGTGAGGTGGGACAGGACCGCTCTAGCCAGTTCCTATGGAGCTACACCTTC. Translating gives CAISEVGQDRSSQFLWSYTF.

For this clonotype: Mismatch with germline at one junction end may stem from a read error. The chain employs TRBV10-3 and TRBJ1-2; D is unresolved. The CDR3 contains 14 residues. From germline, CDR1 is ENHRY and CDR2 SYGVKD. CDR3 coding DNA: TGTGCCAGCAGTGAAGCCCTGACTACGGTGGGCTACACCTTC. Residues: CASSEALTTVGYTF.

The chain combines TRBV6-5 with TRBJ2-7; D is uncertain. V shed 8 bases and J shed 3 bases, with 11 bases lying between them. Germline CDR1 reads MNHEY; CDR2 reads SVGAGI. The CDR3 loop spans 12 amino acids. CDR3 sequence reads: CASGVGDYEQYF. DNA of the CDR3: TGTGCCAGCGGTGTAGGAGACTACGAGCAGTACTTC.

The chain couples TRBV7-6 to TRBJ2-1, with 7 bases matching TRBD1. The CDR3 runs to 15 residues. J gave up 1 base and V 5 bases, and 5 bases lay outside the gene matches. Germline-derived CDR1 and CDR2 are SGHVS and FNYEAQ. The CDR3, as DNA: TGTGCCAGCAGCCGGGACAGTTTTTCCTACAATGAGCAGTTCTTC. It translates to CASSRDSFSYNEQFF. Together with reference TRBV7-6 and TRBJ2-1, the CDR3 gives the full variable domain: GAGVSQSPRYKVTKRGQDVALRCDPISGHVSLYWYRQALGQGPEFLTYFNYEAQQDKSGLPNDRFSAERPEGSISTLTIQRTEQRDSAMYRCASSRDSFSYNEQFFGPGTRLTVL.

The chain recombines TRBV25-1 with TRBJ1-3, with D hard to call. This CDR3 has 15 amino acids. CDR1 is MGHDK and CDR2 is SYGVNS in the germline V gene. Trimming stripped 6 bases from V and 0 bases from J, with 12 bases between. For the CDR3, the DNA is TGTGCCAGCAGGGACCGGACCCTCTCTGGAAACACCATATATTTT. Its protein product is CASRDRTLSGNTIYF.

V is TRBV7-6 and J is TRBJ2-7, with D perhaps assigned TRBD1 or TRBD2 (5 bases each). The CDR3 consists of 13 residues. The V end was cut by 1 base, the J end by 5 bases, with 9 bases between. The germline CDR1 and CDR2 sequences are SGHVS and FNYEAQ. The CDR3 protein is CASSLGGSDEQYF. The CDR3 nucleotides read TGTGCCAGCAGCTTAGGGGGGAGCGACGAGCAGTACTTC.